The clone carrying this T cell receptor beta chain came up a few times. The antigen remains undetermined. The investigators reverse transcribed all of the isolated RNA, so they sequenced expressed TCRB transcripts. Profiled with immunoSEQ multiplex PCR; TCRdb holds only in-frame clones, not every one. Among about 350,000 clones listed, about 20% were seen once. These data originate in a study of beta chain features in type 1 diabetes. Study results and limitations: In these data, an HLA type influence on TCRB rearrangement remained unresolved.

CDR1 is MNHEY, CDR2 SVGAGI, per germline. V lost 2 bases and J lost 5; bases outside the gene matches: 7. The CDR3 loop spans 15 amino acids. This chain uses TRBV6-5 with TRBJ2-5, with 8 bases lining up with TRBD1. The receptor was isolated from a woman in her late teens or twenties in good health. The sample consisted of naive CD4+ T cells from blood. CDR3 sequence: CASSYGSGGFETQYF. The CDR3 nucleotides read TGTGCCAGCAGTTACGGGTCAGGGGGCTTCGAGACCCAGTACTTC.